Below, 9 T cell receptor beta chains from the same sample are listed, as sequenced in a study of T cells in tuberculosis. TCRdb's table, derived via immunoSEQ multiplex PCR, lists solely in-frame clones and lacks some. Among 24,000 or so clones, nearly 97% were seen once, and the ten largest hold less than 10%. Sample: PBMCs. Receptors originate from a donor between 10 and 35 years old with latent tuberculosis or without tuberculosis infection.

V usage is TRBV5-4 and J usage is TRBJ1-1; D is possibly TRBD1 (6 bases). The V end was cut by 2 bases, the J end by 1 base, with 9 bases between. Germline assignment: CDR1 SGHNT and CDR2 YYREEE (reference sequence). There are 14 residues in the CDR3. The CDR3 here is CASSLMGQNTEAFF. Written as DNA, the CDR3 is TGTGCCAGCAGCTTAATGGGACAGAACACTGAAGCTTTCTTT.

The chain recombines TRBV9 with TRBJ2-7; possible D gene TRBD2, 5 bases. V lost 0 bases to trimming and J lost 8 bases, with 12 bases between them. Germline V gives CDR1 SGDLS, CDR2 YYNGEE. CDR3 length equals 13 residues. CDR3 in amino acids: CASSVGLSGKQYF. The CDR3 DNA follows: TGTGCCAGCAGCGTAGGGTTATCCGGGAAGCAGTACTTC. Full variable domain (rest looked up from reference TRBV9 and TRBJ2-7): DSGVTQTPKHLITATGQRVTLRCSPRSGDLSVYWYQQSLDQGLQFLIQYYNGEERAKGNILERFSAQQFPDLHSELNLSSLELGDSALYFCASSVGLSGKQYFGPGTRLTVT.

V is TRBV2 and J is TRBJ1-1, with a weak D call TRBD1 (6 bases). This CDR3 has 12 residues. CDR1 is SNHLY and CDR2 is FYNNEI in the germline V gene. V was pared by 3 bases and J by 8 bases, with 10 bases between. The chain's CDR3 is CASSEYRVEAFF. In DNA, the CDR3 is TGTGCCAGCAGTGAGTACAGGGTGGAAGCTTTCTTT.

The V gene is TRBV7-3, the J gene TRBJ1-1; D perhaps matches TRBD1 (5 bases). The CDR3 covers 13 residues. Looked up from germline, CDR1 is SGHTA and CDR2 is FQGTGA. V lost 1 base and J lost 5, with 8 bases in between. The CDR3 is CASSLMQGTEAFF. CDR3 in DNA: TGTGCCAGCAGCTTAATGCAGGGTACTGAAGCTTTCTTT. The whole variable domain, remainder taken from reference TRBV7-3 and TRBJ1-1, is GAGVSQTPSNKVTEKGKYVELRCDPISGHTALYWYRQSLGQGPEFLIYFQGTGAADDSGLPNDRFFAVRPEGSVSTLKIQRTERGDSAVYLCASSLMQGTEAFFGQGTRLTVV.

V and J are TRBV12-5 and TRBJ2-5; 15 bases are a match to TRBD2. This CDR3 is built from 16 residues. Germline values: CDR1 LGHNT, CDR2 FRNRAP. V shed 6 bases and J 1 base; nucleotides not matched to a gene: 3. For the CDR3, the DNA is TGTGCTAGTGGACCGGGACTAGCGGGGGGCCAAGAGACCCAGTACTTC. Protein sequence: CASGPGLAGGQETQYF.

This chain uses TRBV6-6 with TRBJ2-2; tentative D call: TRBD2 (6 bases). V was cut by 4 bases and J by 5 bases, with 14 bases left in between. The germline V gene encodes CDR1 MNHNY and CDR2 SVGAGI (reference sequence). The CDR3 covers 15 residues. CDR3 nucleotide sequence: TGTGCCAGCAGTTCCCCCGCCGGACTAACCGGGGAGCTGTTTTTT. This codes for CASSSPAGLTGELFF.

The chain couples TRBV19 to TRBJ2-1; a possible D gene is TRBD2 (6 bases). CDR3 size: 13 residues. CDR1 is LNHDA, CDR2 SQIVND, per germline (reference sequence). V lost 6 bases to trimming and J lost 8 bases, with 14 bases between them. The DNA of the CDR3 is TGTGCCAGTAGCTGGACTACACAACATGAGCAGTTCTTC. Protein sequence: CASSWTTQHEQFF.

The chain uses TRBV6-1 and TRBJ2-7, with a tentative D call TRBD1 (5 bases). CDR1 is MNHNS, CDR2 SASEGT, per germline. This CDR3 has 13 residues. V was clipped by 4 bases and J by 1 base, with 8 bases between them. The CDR3, as DNA: TGTGCCAGCAGTGGTCCAGGGTCCTACGAGCAGTACGTC. This translates into CASSGPGSYEQYV.

The chain couples TRBV5-1 to TRBJ1-3; D is undetermined. The V end was cut by 0 bases, the J end by 5 bases, with 6 bases between. Germline assignment: CDR1 SGHRS and CDR2 YFSETQ. The CDR3 is made up of 13 amino acids. The CDR3 region has the DNA TGCGCCAGCAGCTTGGACTTCAGAAACACCATATATTTT. It codes for CASSLDFRNTIYF. Full variable domain (rest looked up from reference TRBV5-1 and TRBJ1-3): KAGVTQTPRYLIKTRGQQVTLSCSPISGHRSVSWYQQTPGQGLQFLFEYFSETQRNKGNFPGRFSGRQFSNSRSEMNVSTLELGDSALYLCASSLDFRNTIYFGEGSWLTVV.